Listed here is a single TCR beta chain. Its antigen is still unknown. The data were taken from a study of blood T cells in healthy people across ages. General observations from the study: More naive CD4+ cells and higher diversity marked long-lived donors relative to aged donors. CMV status of donors was unknown, possibly confounding expanded clonotype changes. PBMCs were not sorted, which prevented a conclusive comparison of naive versus antigen-experienced cells.

With 3 bases clipped from V and 11 bases from J, the junction kept 13 bases outside the gene matches. The CDR3 covers 14 residues. Germline V gene data show CDR1 as SQVTM and CDR2 as ANQGSEA. For the second PCR, which ran for about 7 to 11 cycles, a sample-barcoded 5' primer and a J-beta primer mix were used. TCRdb fed the 5' RACE reads into MiXCR, producing one record per CDR3 protein. This sample yields about 1.8 million distinct CDR3 sequences, of which 40% to 55% are seen a single time; around 2.1% belongs to the top ten. Ranging in age from about 6 to 100, the donors were healthy Caucasian individuals from Russia.

The specimen sequenced was blood. This sequence joins TRBV29-1 and TRBJ2-5; 9 bases line up with TRBD1. The sequence derives from a woman aged 40 to 50 in good health. CDR3: CSVDYRGLSNEQYF. As DNA, the CDR3 is TGCAGCGTTGACTACAGGGGGCTGTCGAATGAGCAGTACTTC.